What follows is one T cell receptor (beta chain) and its context. This clonotype was found many times. No cognate antigen has been identified for it. The input lacks base qualities; no much larger clone sits a single base away. The sample is drawn from a study of regulatory T cells in long-lasting Graves disease (dated by TCRdb to about 2021). Background on the whole study: Persistent Graves' disease was defined as antithyroid drug treatment for over 5 years with persistently positive TSH receptor autoantibodies. Persistent Graves' disease patients were compared with newly diagnosed Graves' disease patients by peripheral blood TCR sequencing and RNA sequencing. The study was registered as a clinical trial and conducted in China. A total of around 33 samples were covered by TCR sequencing, comprising around 13 persistent and approximately 20 newly diagnosed Graves' disease patients. Antithyroid drugs had been taken for approximately 10 years on average by persistent Graves' disease patients in the clinical cohort. The study at large found these results: TRBV28, TRBJ1-2 and TRBJ2-5 were preferentially used in persistent disease, while TRBV20-1 and TRBJ2-1 were favored in newly diagnosed disease. Compared with newly diagnosed patients, persistent Graves' disease patients had lower TCR Shannon entropy and fewer highly expanded clones, which suggests clonal expansion. More public clonotypes were shared among persistent patients (about 2,800) than among newly diagnosed patients (over 900). Sequencing and analysis were restricted to the TCR beta chain. As a limitation, the authors acknowledged that the small sample size may reduce accuracy. Because the primary lesion, thyroid tissue, could not be accessed, the study looked at peripheral blood alone.

Receptor libraries were prepared by multiplex PCR. Sequenced using an Illumina HiSeq 4000. CDR3 regions were amplified by Arm-PCR with iRepertoire HTBI primers to construct TCR beta libraries. PCR products were gel purified before sequencing. In the original analysis: Gene usage analysis of CDR3 amino acid clonotypes used the 62 TRBV and some 15 TRBJ segments found across samples. COPE and FqMerger were used to merge the filtered high-quality paired reads into contigs. BLAST was used to align contigs to IMGT TRBV, TRBD and TRBJ reference genes, and CDR3 was defined according to IMGT. Any clonotype with a frequency above 0.1% was counted as a highly expanded clone. Repertoire diversity was measured by Shannon entropy, and V-J evenness by the Gini coefficient. A clonotype was considered public if more than one individual shared it. TCRdb cleaned the public reads at Q25 with fastp, built clones with MiXCR and kept in-frame beta chains. Rows with one shared CDR3 protein collapse into an entry with the most common genes and DNA. These V and J calls rely on TCRdb rather than the paper's analysis. The sample yields 300,000 to 350,000 distinct CDR3 sequences; roughly 21% were counted once. The biggest ten clones account for less than 35% of the sample.

In the paper's terms, the time point label means: persistent/refractory GD, antithyroid drugs over 5 years with positive TRAb. For both TCR sequencing and RNA sequencing, RNA was extracted from PBMCs in TRIzol. The diagnosis of Graves' disease followed American Thyroid Association guidelines. Recruitment of patients was carried out at an endocrinology department in Xi'an, China. Each patient gave approximately 8.8 milliliters of peripheral blood, collected in an EDTA anticoagulant tube. Ficoll Paque Plus density gradient separation was used to isolate PBMCs, and no further T cell sorting was performed. RNA quality was checked with an Agilent 2100 Bioanalyzer and agarose gel, and concentration with a NanoDrop 2000. The CDR3 sequence holds 16 residues, the cysteine and phenylalanine included. Left in the record is the CDR3 DNA by itself, 48 bases read in frame from the first base. Trimming removed 5 bases from V and 5 bases from J; the gene matches leave 17 bases unexplained. For CDR1 and CDR2, the germline V gene (reference sequence) lists DFQATT and SNEGSKA.

This TCR was sampled from a female donor with Graves disease. This chain is built from TRBV20-1 and TRBJ2-5, and TRBD2 aligns with 7 junction nucleotides. This specimen was peripheral blood mononuclear cells (PBMCs), taken when the disease was refractory, from a patient treated with antithyroid drugs. Read as DNA, the sequence is TGCAGTGCTCCCAAGACTAGCAGACGATTGTTTGAGACCCAGTACTTC. Its translation is CSAPKTSRRLFETQYF.